This T cell receptor beta chain is from a study of blood T cell repertoires in COVID-19. Profiled with immunoSEQ multiplex PCR; TCRdb holds only in-frame clones, not every one. The table records roughly 73,000 clones, roughly 76% of them present only once. This CDR3 comprises 14 residues. J was trimmed by 6 bases and V by 4 bases; bases with no gene match: 8. Germline V CDR1 and CDR2: SGHRS, YFSETQ. The clonotype comes from a woman aged 65 to 85 with acute or convalescent COVID-19. The material sequenced was peripheral blood. This chain joins TRBV5-1 and TRBJ1-2; 8 bases agree with TRBD1. This chain's CDR3 is CASSEVQGANGYTF. DNA of the CDR3: TGCGCCAGCAGCGAAGTTCAGGGGGCGAATGGCTACACCTTC.